This TCR beta chain was retrieved from a study of neoadjuvant anti-PD-1 for oral cavity cancer. TCRdb's table, derived via immunoSEQ multiplex PCR, lists solely in-frame clones and lacks some. The sample includes around 7,200 clones, about half of them seen just once. Looked up from germline, CDR1 is GTSNPN and CDR2 is SVGIG (reference sequence). The CDR3 sequence is 16 residues long. The ends lost 4 bases at V and 2 bases at J; junction bases unmatched: 7. This clonotype was obtained from a person between 35 and 79 years old with oral cavity squamous cell carcinoma. This chain joins TRBV30 and TRBJ2-7, with TRBD2 matching 14 bases. The sample in question was tumor tissue, obtained before nivolumab (anti-PD-1) treatment. The CDR3 region is CAWKGLAGDSTYEQYF. DNA of the CDR3: TGTGCCTGGAAGGGACTAGCGGGAGACTCCACCTACGAGCAGTACTTC.